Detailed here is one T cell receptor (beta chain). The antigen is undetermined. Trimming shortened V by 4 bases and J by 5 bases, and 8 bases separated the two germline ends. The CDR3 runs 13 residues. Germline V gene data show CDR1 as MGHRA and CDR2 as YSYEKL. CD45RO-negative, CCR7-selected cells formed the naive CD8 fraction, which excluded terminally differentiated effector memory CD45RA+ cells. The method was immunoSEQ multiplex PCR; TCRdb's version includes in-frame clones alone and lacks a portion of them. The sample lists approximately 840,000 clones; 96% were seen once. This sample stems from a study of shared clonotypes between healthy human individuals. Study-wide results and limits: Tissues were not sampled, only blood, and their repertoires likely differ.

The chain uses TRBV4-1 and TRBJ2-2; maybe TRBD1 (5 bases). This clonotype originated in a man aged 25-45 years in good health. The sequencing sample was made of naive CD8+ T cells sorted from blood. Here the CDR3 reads CASSPYRTGELFF. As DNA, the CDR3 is TGCGCCAGCAGCCCTTACAGGACCGGGGAGCTGTTTTTT.